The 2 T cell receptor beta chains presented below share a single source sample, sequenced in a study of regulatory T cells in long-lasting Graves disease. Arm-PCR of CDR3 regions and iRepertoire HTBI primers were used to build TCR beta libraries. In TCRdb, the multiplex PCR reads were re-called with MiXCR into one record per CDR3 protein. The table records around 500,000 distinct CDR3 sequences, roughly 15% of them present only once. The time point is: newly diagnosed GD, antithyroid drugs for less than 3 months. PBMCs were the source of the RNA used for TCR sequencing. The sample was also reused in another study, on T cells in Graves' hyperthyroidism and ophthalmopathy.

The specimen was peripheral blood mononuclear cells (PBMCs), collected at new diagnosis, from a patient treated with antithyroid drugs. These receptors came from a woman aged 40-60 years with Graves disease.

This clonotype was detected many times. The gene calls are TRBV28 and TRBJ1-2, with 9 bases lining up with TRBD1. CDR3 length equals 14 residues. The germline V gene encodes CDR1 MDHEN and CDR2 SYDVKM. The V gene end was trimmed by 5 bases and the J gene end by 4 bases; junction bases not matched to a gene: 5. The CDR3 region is CASSPGQGTYGYTF. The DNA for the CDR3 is TGTGCCAGCAGTCCGGGACAGGGTACCTATGGCTACACCTTC.

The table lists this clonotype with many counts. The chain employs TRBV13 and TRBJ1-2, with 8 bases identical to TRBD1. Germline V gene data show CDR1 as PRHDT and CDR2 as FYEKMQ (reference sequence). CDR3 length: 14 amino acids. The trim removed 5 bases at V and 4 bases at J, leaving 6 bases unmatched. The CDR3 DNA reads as TGTGCCAGCAGCCAGGACAGGGCACTCTATGGCTACACCTTC. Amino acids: CASSQDRALYGYTF.